These 31 T cell receptor beta chains were sequenced from one sample in a study of T cell responses to AZD1222 COVID-19 vaccine. Clones were read by immunoSEQ multiplex PCR, and TCRdb kept only the in-frame ones, dropping some. The data show around 99,000 clones, around 90% seen once. This specimen was peripheral blood, taken on day 0 of AZD1222 vaccination. The receptors derive from an adult in good health.

J is TRBJ2-7 and V is TRBV7-2; 8 nucleotides match TRBD1. The CDR3 extends over 14 amino acids. CDR1 and CDR2 from the germline V gene are SGHTA and FQGNSA. V lost 6 bases and J lost 5; bases outside the gene matches: 9. CDR3 in amino acids: CASRPSGQAHEQYF. The CDR3 DNA reads TGTGCCAGCAGGCCGTCGGGACAGGCCCACGAGCAGTACTTC.

The rearrangement uses TRBV19 and TRBJ2-1; 13 bases agree with TRBD2. Germline CDR1 reads LNHDA; CDR2 reads SQIVND (reference sequence). This CDR3 has 16 residues. V dropped 7 bases and J dropped 4; count of bases not matched to a gene: 7. CDR3 sequence (DNA): TGTGCCAGTACTCAACTAGCGGGAGGGCGATACAATGAGCAGTTCTTC. Translated: CASTQLAGGRYNEQFF.

The chain links TRBV9 to TRBJ1-3, with 11 nucleotides matching TRBD1. The CDR3 consists of 17 residues. The germline CDR1 and CDR2 sequences are SGDLS and YYNGEE. V lost 0 bases and J lost 4; bases outside the gene matches: 6. The DNA of the CDR3 is TGTGCCAGCAGCGTAGATCCGGGACAGGGGGTCGGAAACACCATATATTTT. Its translation: CASSVDPGQGVGNTIYF.

This rearrangement joins TRBV12-3 or TRBV12-4 to TRBJ1-2; D ambiguous. This CDR3 spans 13 amino acids. Trimming pared 5 bases from V and 0 bases from J, leaving 7 bases between. The CDR3, as DNA: TGTGCCAGCAGTATCTTGGCTAACTATGGCTACACCTTC. This encodes CASSILANYGYTF.

The chain has TRBV9 and TRBJ1-1; 7 bases map to TRBD1. The germline V gene encodes CDR1 SGDLS and CDR2 YYNGEE. CDR3 length equals 12 residues. V was clipped by 0 bases and J by 11 bases; unmatched bases: 4. The DNA of the CDR3 is TGTGCCAGCAGCGTAGAGGGGACAGCGGCTTTCTTT. It translates to CASSVEGTAAFF. The entire variable domain, with the rest obtained from reference TRBV9 and TRBJ1-1, is as follows: DSGVTQTPKHLITATGQRVTLRCSPRSGDLSVYWYQQSLDQGLQFLIQYYNGEERAKGNILERFSAQQFPDLHSELNLSSLELGDSALYFCASSVEGTAAFFGQGTRLTVV.

The table lists this clone with a count of one. The rearrangement uses TRBV5-5 and TRBJ1-2; 8 nucleotides agree with TRBD1. V was clipped by 4 bases and J by 6 bases; unmatched bases: 2. CDR3 length: 12 amino acids. Germline CDR1 reads SGHKS; CDR2 reads YYEKEE (reference sequence). The CDR3 nucleotides are TGTGCCAGCAGCCTGGACAGGGATGGCTACACCTTC. Protein product: CASSLDRDGYTF.

Comments on this clone: At the DNA level, this CDR3 is encoded by other sequences in the same sample as well. The V gene is TRBV2, the J gene TRBJ1-5; D possibly corresponds to TRBD1 (5 bases). CDR1 and CDR2 from the germline V gene are SNHLY and FYNNEI. Trimming left V 3 bases short and J 1 base short, with 7 bases between. The CDR3 runs to 14 residues. The CDR3 loop reads CASSDRVSNQPQHF. The CDR3 DNA reads TGTGCCAGCAGTGACAGGGTAAGCAATCAGCCCCAGCATTTT.

The J gene is TRBJ2-7, the V gene TRBV5-4; possible D gene TRBD2, 5 bases. CDR1 is SGHNT, CDR2 YYREEE, per germline (reference sequence). V shed 4 bases and J shed 3 bases, with 8 bases lying between them. The CDR3 sequence is 12 residues long. Here the CDR3 reads CASSLDFYEQYF. CDR3 DNA: TGTGCCAGCAGCCTGGACTTCTACGAGCAGTACTTC.

This chain connects TRBV27 to TRBJ2-3; possible D gene TRBD2, 5 bases. The V end lost 5 bases, the J end lost 0 bases, and 15 bases lay between the germline ends. Looked up from germline, CDR1 is MNHEY and CDR2 is SMNVEV (reference sequence). The CDR3 is 16 residues long. CDR3 sequence reads: CASSLTWRTSTDTQYF. The CDR3 DNA reads as TGTGCCAGCAGTCTTACCTGGCGGACTAGCACAGATACGCAGTATTTT.

This chain connects TRBV11-2 to TRBJ2-3; D is possibly TRBD1 (6 bases). The ends were cut back, 4 bases at V and 1 base at J, with 12 bases in the middle. The CDR3 is 15 residues long. Germline CDR1 is SGHAT and CDR2 is FQNNGV. The CDR3 is CASSSTGEGTDTQYF. CDR3 sequence (DNA): TGTGCCAGCAGCTCGACAGGTGAGGGCACAGATACGCAGTATTTT.

This chain connects TRBV9 to TRBJ2-5; 7 bases are shared with TRBD2. This CDR3 region has 15 residues. V dropped 3 bases and J dropped 4; count of bases not matched to a gene: 9. CDR1 SGDLS and CDR2 YYNGEE come from the germline V gene. CDR3: CASSARWGGGETQYF. The CDR3 nucleotides are TGTGCCAGCAGCGCCCGATGGGGGGGAGGAGAGACCCAGTACTTC.

The genes are TRBV14 and TRBJ2-1; D tentatively fits TRBD1 or TRBD2 (5 bases each). The CDR3 contains 12 residues. V lost 1 base to trimming and J lost 8 bases, with 6 bases between them. Per the germline V gene, CDR1 is SGHDN and CDR2 is FVKESK. The CDR3 DNA sequence: TGTGCCAGCAGCCAAGGAGGGGATGAGCAGTTCTTC. Translating it yields CASSQGGDEQFF.

V usage is TRBV19 and J usage is TRBJ1-2, with 7 bases that match TRBD1. With V trimmed by 3 bases and J by 1 base, 11 bases remained unmatched. The CDR3 loop spans 17 amino acids. Looked up from germline, CDR1 is LNHDA and CDR2 is SQIVND (reference sequence). CDR3 amino acids: CASSIQSGTEYNYGYTF. The DNA for the CDR3 is TGTGCCAGTAGTATCCAATCCGGGACAGAATATAACTATGGCTACACCTTC.

The CDR3 spells CASVRRVSNEKLFF. In nucleotides, the CDR3 is TGTGCCAGCGTTCGCCGGGTGTCTAATGAAAAACTGTTTTTT. The chain has TRBV28 and TRBJ1-4; no firm D call. Trimming left V 8 bases short and J 3 bases short, with 13 bases between. Germline loops: CDR1 MDHEN, CDR2 SYDVKM. This CDR3 is built from 14 residues.

This clone is a singleton in its sample. The chain carries TRBV5-5 and TRBJ2-2; TRBD1 aligns across 12 bases. Germline loops: CDR1 SGHKS, CDR2 YYEKEE (reference sequence). The CDR3 has 17 amino acids. Trimming removed 2 bases from V and 7 bases from J; junction bases left unmatched: 9. This CDR3 is CASSLSGTGGVVGELFF. The CDR3 DNA sequence: TGTGCCAGCAGCTTATCCGGGACAGGGGGCGTCGTCGGGGAGCTGTTTTTT.

The CDR3 DNA is TGTGCCAGCAGCTTATGGAGCAATCAGCCCCAGCATTTT. It codes for CASSLWSNQPQHF. This sequence joins TRBV7-2 and TRBJ1-5; D gene unclear. Germline V CDR1 and CDR2: SGHTA, FQGNSA. CDR3 length equals 13 residues. Between the trimmed V and J ends, which lost 2 bases and 1 base, there was a span of 3 bases.

The genes are TRBV9 and TRBJ1-2; 10 nucleotides agree with TRBD1. This CDR3 is built from 16 residues. Germline lookup yields CDR1 SGDLS and CDR2 YYNGEE. V shed 4 bases, J shed 4 bases, and the junction held 10 bases outside the gene matches. The CDR3 DNA sequence: TGTGCCAGCAGCCTCTACCGGGACAGGGGTGTCTATGGCTACACCTTC. This codes for CASSLYRDRGVYGYTF.

This sequence joins TRBV6-5 and TRBJ2-7; TRBD1 aligns across 8 bases. Germline V gives CDR1 MNHEY, CDR2 SVGAGI. The J segment lost 3 bases and the V segment lost 0 bases, leaving 7 bases of the junction unmatched. The CDR3 has 16 residues. CDR3: CASSYSRGRKNYEQYF. The CDR3 nucleotides read TGTGCCAGCAGTTACTCCAGGGGGCGCAAAAACTACGAGCAGTACTTC.

This chain connects TRBV7-8 to TRBJ1-3; D remains ambiguous. CDR1 and CDR2 (germline): SGHVS, FQNEAQ. The ends were cut back, 1 base at V and 0 bases at J, with 4 bases in the middle. The CDR3 runs to 14 residues. The CDR3 nucleotides read TGTGCCAGCAGCTTAGACCTCTCTGGAAACACCATATATTTT. Residues: CASSLDLSGNTIYF.

On this clone itself: Sequence at one end of the junction differs from germline and may be a read error. This sequence joins TRBV18 and TRBJ2-5; no reliable D call. Germline-derived CDR1 and CDR2 are KGHSH and LQKENI. The CDR3 contains 13 residues. Here the CDR3 DNA reads TGTGCCAGCTCACCAAACTACCAGGAGACCCAGTACTTC. Protein: CASSPNYQETQYF.

The rearrangement uses TRBV6-2 or TRBV6-3 and TRBJ2-7; TRBD1 matches at 7 bases. Germline V gene lookup returns CDR1 MNHEY and CDR2 SVGEGT. CDR3 size: 14 residues. V trimming: 2 bases; J trimming: 5 bases; junction bases outside the gene matches: 6. CDR3 amino acids: CASSYRQGSHEQYF. The CDR3 nucleotides are TGTGCCAGCAGTTACCGACAGGGTTCCCACGAGCAGTACTTC.

This clone was counted between two and nine times. The chain is built from TRBV9 and TRBJ1-1; D not resolved. Trimming pared 2 bases from V and 1 base from J, leaving 6 bases between. The CDR3 length is 13 residues. Per germline, CDR1 SGDLS and CDR2 YYNGEE. The CDR3, as DNA: TGTGCCAGCAGCGTGTACACGAACACTGAAGCTTTCTTT. It translates to CASSVYTNTEAFF.

The V call is TRBV6-6, the J call TRBJ2-1; D ambiguous. V was pared by 2 bases and J by 2 bases, with 7 bases between. This CDR3 has 14 amino acids. The germline CDR1 and CDR2 sequences are MNHNY and SVGAGI (reference sequence). The CDR3 sequence: CASSYDGTYNEQFF. As DNA, the CDR3 is TGTGCCAGCAGTTACGACGGAACCTACAATGAGCAGTTCTTC.

The table lists this clone with a count of one. The rearrangement joins TRBV12-5 to TRBJ1-2, with D possibly being TRBD1 (5 bases). The CDR3 is 14 residues long. CDR1 and CDR2 from the germline V gene are LGHNT and FRNRAP. The ends were cut back, 9 bases at V and 7 bases at J, with 21 bases in the middle. The CDR3: CASLPGLVRGGYTF. The CDR3 DNA reads as TGTGCTAGCTTACCAGGGCTGGTACGAGGTGGCTACACCTTC.

V gene TRBV9 combines with J gene TRBJ2-7; TRBD1 might be the D (5 bases). This CDR3 contains 14 residues. The V gene lost 0 bases and the J gene lost 3 bases, with 10 bases spanning the gap. Germline values: CDR1 SGDLS, CDR2 YYNGEE. The chain's CDR3 is CASSVEPGLYEQYF. CDR3 sequence (DNA): TGTGCCAGCAGCGTAGAGCCAGGGCTCTACGAGCAGTACTTC.

This rearrangement joins TRBV29-1 to TRBJ1-5, with unresolved D. Trimming took off 4 bases at V and 5 bases at J, with 9 bases between the two ends. Germline V lookup: CDR1 SQVTM, CDR2 ANQGSEA. The CDR3 covers 12 residues. This CDR3 is CSVAEVDQPQHF. CDR3 DNA sequence: TGCAGCGTTGCAGAGGTCGATCAGCCCCAGCATTTT.

This chain joins TRBV4-3 and TRBJ2-3, with TRBD2 matching over 9 bases. Germline V gives CDR1 LGHNA, CDR2 YSLEER. The CDR3 has 21 amino acids. The V segment lost 3 bases and the J segment 0 bases; nucleotides outside the gene matches: 19. This chain's CDR3 is CASSQRAVAGGPATSTDTQYF. The DNA of the CDR3 is TGCGCCAGCAGCCAGCGAGCTGTGGCGGGAGGGCCTGCGACTAGCACAGATACGCAGTATTTT.

The chain's CDR3 is CASRELAGFSYEQYF. CDR3 nucleotide sequence: TGTGCCAGCAGGGAGCTAGCGGGATTCTCCTACGAGCAGTACTTC. This rearrangement joins TRBV6-5 to TRBJ2-7; 9 nucleotides align to TRBD2. The trim removed 6 bases at V and 0 bases at J, leaving 6 bases unmatched. The CDR3 has 15 residues. The germline V gene has CDR1 MNHEY and CDR2 SVGAGI.

The CDR3 loop is CASSLARGPYNEQFF. CDR3 nucleotides: TGTGCCAGCAGCTTAGCCCGGGGGCCCTACAATGAGCAGTTCTTC. The chain links TRBV7-2 to TRBJ2-1, with D perhaps given as TRBD1 or TRBD2 (6 bases each). CDR3 length equals 15 residues. Per the germline V gene, CDR1 is SGHTA and CDR2 is FQGNSA. The V end was cut by 0 bases, the J end by 2 bases, with 8 bases between.

This sequence joins TRBV11-2 and TRBJ2-7; 9 bases map to TRBD1. V dropped 8 bases and J dropped 5; count of bases not matched to a gene: 13. Per germline, CDR1 SGHAT and CDR2 FQNNGV. This CDR3 is 15 amino acids long. For the CDR3, the DNA is TGTGCCAGCGGGCAACAAGGGACAGGGACGGACGAGCAGTACTTC. Residues: CASGQQGTGTDEQYF. The variable domain in full, completed from reference TRBV11-2 and TRBJ2-7, reads EAGVAQSPRYKIIEKRQSVAFWCNPISGHATLYWYQQILGQGPKLLIQFQNNGVVDDSQLPKDRFSAERLKGVDSTLKIQPAKLEDSAVYLCASGQQGTGTDEQYFGPGTRLTVT.

The chain uses TRBV7-2 and TRBJ2-1; no reliable D call. Deletions cut 3 bases from V and 2 bases from J, with 2 bases between. Germline values: CDR1 SGHTA, CDR2 FQGNSA. This CDR3 region has 12 residues. DNA of the CDR3: TGTGCCAGCAGCTTCACCTACAATGAGCAGTTCTTC. Its translation is CASSFTYNEQFF. Complete variable domain (other parts from reference TRBV7-2 and TRBJ2-1): GAGVSQSPSNKVTEKGKDVELRCDPISGHTALYWYRQSLGQGLEFLIYFQGNSAPDKSGLPSDRFSAERTGGSVSTLTIQRTQQEDSAVYLCASSFTYNEQFFGPGTRLTVL.